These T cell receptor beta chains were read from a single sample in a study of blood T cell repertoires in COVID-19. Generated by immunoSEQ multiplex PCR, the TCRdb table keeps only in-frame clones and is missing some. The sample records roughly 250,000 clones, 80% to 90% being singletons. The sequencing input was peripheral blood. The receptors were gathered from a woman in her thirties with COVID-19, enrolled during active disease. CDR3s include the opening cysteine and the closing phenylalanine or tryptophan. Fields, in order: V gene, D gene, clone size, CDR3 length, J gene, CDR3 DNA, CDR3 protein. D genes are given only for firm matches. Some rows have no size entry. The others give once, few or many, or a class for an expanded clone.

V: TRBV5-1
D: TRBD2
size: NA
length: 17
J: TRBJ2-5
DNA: TGCGCCAGCAGCTTGGAAGGTAGCGGGGGGGCTGGGAAGACCCAGTACTTC
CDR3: CASSLEGSGGAGKTQYF

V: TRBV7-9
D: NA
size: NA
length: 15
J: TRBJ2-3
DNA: TGTGCCAGCAGCCCAACAGGGATAGGCACAGATACGCAGTATTTT
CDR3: CASSPTGIGTDTQYF

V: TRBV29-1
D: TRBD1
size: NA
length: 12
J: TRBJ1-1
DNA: TGCAGCGTTGAAGTACAGGGGAATGAAGCTTTCTTT
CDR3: CSVEVQGNEAFF

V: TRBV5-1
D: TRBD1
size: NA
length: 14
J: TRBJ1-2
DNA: TGCGCCAGCAGTTCCGACAGGGTGGGCTATGGCTACACCTTC
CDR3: CASSSDRVGYGYTF

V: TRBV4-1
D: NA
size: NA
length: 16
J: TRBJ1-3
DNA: TGCGCCAGCAGCCAGCAGGACTCCGGGGGTTGGGACACCATATATTTT
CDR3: CASSQQDSGGWDTIYF

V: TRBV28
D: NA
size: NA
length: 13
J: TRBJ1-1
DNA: TGTGCCAGCAGTTTTGTCAGGAACACTGAAGCTTTCTTT
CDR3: CASSFVRNTEAFF

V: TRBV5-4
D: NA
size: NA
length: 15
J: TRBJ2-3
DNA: TGTGCCAGCAGCTTTGACGGGGATTCCACAGATACGCAGTATTTT
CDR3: CASSFDGDSTDTQYF

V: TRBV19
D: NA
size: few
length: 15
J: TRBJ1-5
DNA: TGTGCCAGTATACCGACAGAGTATAGCAATCAGCCCCAGCATTTT
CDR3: CASIPTEYSNQPQHF

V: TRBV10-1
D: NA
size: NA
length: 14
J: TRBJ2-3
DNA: TGCGCCAGCAGTGAGTTGGAGGGGCCAGATACGCAGTATTTT
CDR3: CASSELEGPDTQYF

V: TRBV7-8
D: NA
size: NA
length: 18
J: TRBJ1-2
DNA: TGTGCCAGCAGCCCCCGGACAGACCAGTCCGCTAAACTTTATGGCTACACCTTC
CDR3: CASSPRTDQSAKLYGYTF

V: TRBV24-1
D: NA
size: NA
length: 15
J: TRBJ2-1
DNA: TGTGCCACCCTTAAGGAGGGGGGGAGGTTCAATGAGCAGTTCTTC
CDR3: CATLKEGGRFNEQFF

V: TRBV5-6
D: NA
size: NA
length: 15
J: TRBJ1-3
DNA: TGTGCCAGCAGCTTAGGGGTCTACTCTGGAAACACCATATATTTT
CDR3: CASSLGVYSGNTIYF

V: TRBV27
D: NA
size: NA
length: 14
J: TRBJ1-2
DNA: TGTGCCAGCAGACCCCTACAGGGCTTCTATGGCTACACCTTC
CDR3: CASRPLQGFYGYTF

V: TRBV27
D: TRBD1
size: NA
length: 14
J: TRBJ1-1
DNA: TGTGCCAGCAGTCCACACCGACAGGGGGCCGCGGCTTTCTTT
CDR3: CASSPHRQGAAAFF

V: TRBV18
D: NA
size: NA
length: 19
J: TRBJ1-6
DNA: TGTGCCAGCTCACCACTAGGGTCTTTTAGGGACACCTATAATTCACCCCTCCACTTT
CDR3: CASSPLGSFRDTYNSPLHF

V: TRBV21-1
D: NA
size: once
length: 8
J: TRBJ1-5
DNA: TGTGCCAGCAGCAAAGATAGATTT
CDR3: CASSKDRF

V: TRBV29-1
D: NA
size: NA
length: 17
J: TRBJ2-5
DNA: TGCAGCGTTGAATACCCAACCAAGCGGAGTGTTGCGGAGACCCAGTACTTC
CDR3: CSVEYPTKRSVAETQYF

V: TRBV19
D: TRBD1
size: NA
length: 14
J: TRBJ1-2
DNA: TGTGCCAGTAGTCCCGGACAGGGAGACTATGGCTACACCTTC
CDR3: CASSPGQGDYGYTF

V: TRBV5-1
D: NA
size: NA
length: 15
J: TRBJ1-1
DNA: TGCGCCAGCAGCTTGGGAGGGCCTGAAGTTCCTGAAGCTTTCTTT
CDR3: CASSLGGPEVPEAFF

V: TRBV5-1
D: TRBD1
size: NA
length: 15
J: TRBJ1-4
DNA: TGCGCCAGCAGCTTGGGGGACAGGGGAAGGGAAAAACTGTTTTTT
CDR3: CASSLGDRGREKLFF

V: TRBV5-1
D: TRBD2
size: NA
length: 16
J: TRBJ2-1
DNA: TGCGCCAGCAGCGCCGGGGGACTAGCGGGGGACAATGAGCAGTTCTTC
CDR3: CASSAGGLAGDNEQFF

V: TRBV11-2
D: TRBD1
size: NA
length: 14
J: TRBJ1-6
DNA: TGTGCCAGCAGCTTAAACAGGGGCAGAGAACCCCTCCACTTT
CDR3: CASSLNRGREPLHF

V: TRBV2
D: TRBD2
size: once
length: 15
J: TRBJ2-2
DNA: TGTGCCAGCAGTGACCCAGCGGGGGGCACCGGGGAGCTGTTTTTT
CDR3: CASSDPAGGTGELFF

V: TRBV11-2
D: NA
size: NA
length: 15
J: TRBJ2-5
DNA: TGTGCCAGCAGCTCCTCTGGGGGGAATGGAGAGACCCAGTACTTC
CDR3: CASSSSGGNGETQYF

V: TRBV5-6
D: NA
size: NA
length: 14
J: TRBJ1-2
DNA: TGTGCCAGCAGCTTGGTCCAGTCAGACTATGGCTACACCTTC
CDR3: CASSLVQSDYGYTF

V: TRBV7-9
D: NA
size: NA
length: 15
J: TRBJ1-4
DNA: TGTGCCAGCAGCCCGCAGACAGGTGTAGGTGAAAAACTGTTTTTT
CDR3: CASSPQTGVGEKLFF

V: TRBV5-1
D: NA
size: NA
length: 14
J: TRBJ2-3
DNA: TGCGCCAGCTTTGGGTCTAGTTCGTCAGATACGCAGTATTTT
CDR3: CASFGSSSSDTQYF

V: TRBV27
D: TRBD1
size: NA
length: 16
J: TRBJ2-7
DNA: TGTGCCAGCAGTTTATATTCGGGACAGGGCGGCTACGAGCAGTACTTC
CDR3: CASSLYSGQGGYEQYF

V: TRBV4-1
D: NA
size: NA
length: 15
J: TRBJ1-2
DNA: TGCGCCAGCAGCCAAGGAAGGGGCAGTAACTATGGCTACACCTTC
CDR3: CASSQGRGSNYGYTF

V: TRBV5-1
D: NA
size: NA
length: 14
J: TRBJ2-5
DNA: TGCGCCAGCAGCTTGGGACCAGGGTTGGAGACCCAGTACTTC
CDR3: CASSLGPGLETQYF

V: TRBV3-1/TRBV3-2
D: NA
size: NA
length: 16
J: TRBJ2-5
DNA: TGTGCCAGCAGCCAAGATCGAGGTTTAGGTTGGGAGACCCAGTACTTC
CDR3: CASSQDRGLGWETQYF

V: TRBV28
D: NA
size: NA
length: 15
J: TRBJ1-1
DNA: TGTGCCAGCAGTTTCTCTCAATGGACATACACTGAAGCTTTCTTT
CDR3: CASSFSQWTYTEAFF

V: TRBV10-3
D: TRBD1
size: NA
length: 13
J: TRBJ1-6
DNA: TGTGCCATCAGTGAGTCGACAGGGCGACCCCTCCACTTT
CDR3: CAISESTGRPLHF

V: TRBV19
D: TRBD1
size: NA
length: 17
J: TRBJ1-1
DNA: TGTGCCAGTAGTATCCCCCGGGACAGAGGAGAAGGCACTGAAGCTTTCTTT
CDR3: CASSIPRDRGEGTEAFF

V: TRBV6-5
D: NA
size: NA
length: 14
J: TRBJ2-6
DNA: TGTGCCAGCAGCCCCCGTTCTGGGGCCAACGTCCTGACTTTC
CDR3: CASSPRSGANVLTF

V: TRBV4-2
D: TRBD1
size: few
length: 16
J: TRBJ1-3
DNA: TGTGCCAGCAGCCAACAGACAGGGAACTCTGGAAACACCATATATTTT
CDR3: CASSQQTGNSGNTIYF

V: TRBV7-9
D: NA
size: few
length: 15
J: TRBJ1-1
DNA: TGTGCCAGCAGCTCTCCGAGTCTCACCGGGACTGAAGCTTTCTTT
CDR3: CASSSPSLTGTEAFF

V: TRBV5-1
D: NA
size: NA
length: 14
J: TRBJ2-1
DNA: TGCGCCAGCAGCGATTTGACAGACTACAATGAGCAGTTCTTC
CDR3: CASSDLTDYNEQFF

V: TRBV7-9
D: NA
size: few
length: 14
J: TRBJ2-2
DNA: TGTGCCAGCAGTCTGACTCACAACACCGGGGAGCTGTTTTTT
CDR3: CASSLTHNTGELFF

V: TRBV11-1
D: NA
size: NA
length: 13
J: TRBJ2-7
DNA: TGTGCCAGCAGCTTCGGGGAGAGCTACGAGCAGTACTTC
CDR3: CASSFGESYEQYF

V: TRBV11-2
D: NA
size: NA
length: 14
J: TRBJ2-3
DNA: TGTGCCAGCAGCCTAGGGGCATGGTCAGATACGCAGTATTTT
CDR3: CASSLGAWSDTQYF

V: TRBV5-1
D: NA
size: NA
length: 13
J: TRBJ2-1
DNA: TGCGCCAGCAGCTCCCCAGCGGAGATTGAGCAGTTCTTC
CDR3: CASSSPAEIEQFF

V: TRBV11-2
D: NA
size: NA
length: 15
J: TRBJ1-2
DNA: TGTGCCAGCAGACCTACAGGGAAAACTAACTATGGCTACACCTTC
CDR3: CASRPTGKTNYGYTF